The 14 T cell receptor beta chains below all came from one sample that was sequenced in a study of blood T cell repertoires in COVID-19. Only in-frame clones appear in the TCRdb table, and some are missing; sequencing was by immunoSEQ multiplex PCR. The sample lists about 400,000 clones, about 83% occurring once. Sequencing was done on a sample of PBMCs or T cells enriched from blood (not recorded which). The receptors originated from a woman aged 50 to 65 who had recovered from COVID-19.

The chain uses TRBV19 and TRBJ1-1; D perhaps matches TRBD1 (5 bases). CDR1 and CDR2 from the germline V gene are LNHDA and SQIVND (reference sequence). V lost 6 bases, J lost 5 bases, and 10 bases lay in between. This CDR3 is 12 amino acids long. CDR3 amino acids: CASSLTETEAFF. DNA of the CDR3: TGTGCCAGTAGCCTGACAGAAACTGAAGCTTTCTTT.

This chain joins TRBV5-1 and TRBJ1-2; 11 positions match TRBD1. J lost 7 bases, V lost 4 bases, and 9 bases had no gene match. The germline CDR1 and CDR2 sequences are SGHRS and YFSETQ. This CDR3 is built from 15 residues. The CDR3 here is CASSQGQGESGGYTF. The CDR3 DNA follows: TGCGCCAGCAGCCAGGGACAGGGGGAAAGTGGTGGCTACACCTTC.

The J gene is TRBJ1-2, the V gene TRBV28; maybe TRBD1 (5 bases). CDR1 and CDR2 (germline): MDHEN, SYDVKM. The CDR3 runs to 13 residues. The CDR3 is CATVSDTSYGYTF. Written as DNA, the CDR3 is TGTGCGACTGTATCGGACACTTCCTATGGCTACACCTTC.

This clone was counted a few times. Here the CDR3 DNA reads TGCGCCAGCAGCAACCGGGACTTTTTTGGAGGGCCGGGTACAGATACGCAGTATTTT. It codes for CASSNRDFFGGPGTDTQYF. The chain joins TRBV4-3 to TRBJ2-3, with D maybe TRBD2 (6 bases). Germline-derived CDR1 and CDR2 are LGHNA and YSLEER. The CDR3 consists of 19 residues. Between the trimmed V and J ends, which lost 5 bases and 3 bases, there was a span of 27 bases.

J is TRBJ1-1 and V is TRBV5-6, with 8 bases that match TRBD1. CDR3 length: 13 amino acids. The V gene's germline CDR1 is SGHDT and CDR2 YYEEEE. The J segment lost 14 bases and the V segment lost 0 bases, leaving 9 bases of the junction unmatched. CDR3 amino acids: CASSLGAGGESFF. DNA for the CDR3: TGTGCCAGCAGCTTGGGGGCAGGGGGCGAGTCCTTCTTT.

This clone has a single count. This chain's CDR3 is CASSFRQGGDGYTF. Written as DNA, the CDR3 is TGTGCCAGCAGCTTTCGACAGGGAGGAGATGGCTACACCTTC. The rearrangement joins TRBV7-2 to TRBJ1-2; 7 nucleotides agree with TRBD1. Germline CDR1 and CDR2: SGHTA and FQGNSA. CDR3 length: 14 residues. J lost 6 bases, V lost 3 bases, and 7 bases had no gene match.

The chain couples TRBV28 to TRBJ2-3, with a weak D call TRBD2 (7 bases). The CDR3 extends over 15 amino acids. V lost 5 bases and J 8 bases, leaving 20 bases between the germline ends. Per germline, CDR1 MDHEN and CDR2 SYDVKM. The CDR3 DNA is TGTGCCAGCAGTACTATGGGGGGGCGCTATGGTACGCAGTATTTT. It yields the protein CASSTMGGRYGTQYF. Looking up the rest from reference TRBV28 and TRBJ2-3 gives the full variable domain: DVKVTQSSRYLVKRTGEKVFLECVQDMDHENMFWYRQDPGLGLRLIYFSYDVKMKEKGDIPEGYSVSREKKERFSLILESASTNQTSMYLCASSTMGGRYGTQYFGPGTRLTVL.

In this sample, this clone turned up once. For the CDR3, the DNA is TGTGCCAGCTCGGACAGGGTTCTGAACTACGAGCAGTACTTC. It encodes CASSDRVLNYEQYF. The rearrangement joins TRBV18 to TRBJ2-7; the match to TRBD1 covers 8 bases. CDR1 is KGHSH, CDR2 LQKENI, per germline. The CDR3 is 14 amino acids. J was trimmed by 3 bases and V by 6 bases; bases with no gene match: 7.

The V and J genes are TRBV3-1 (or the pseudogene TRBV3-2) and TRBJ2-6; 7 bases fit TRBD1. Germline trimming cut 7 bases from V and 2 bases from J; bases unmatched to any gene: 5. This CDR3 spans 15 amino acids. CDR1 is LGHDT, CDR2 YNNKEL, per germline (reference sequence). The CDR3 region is CASNHRGPGANVLTF. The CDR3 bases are TGTGCCAGCAACCACAGGGGTCCTGGGGCCAACGTCCTGACTTTC.

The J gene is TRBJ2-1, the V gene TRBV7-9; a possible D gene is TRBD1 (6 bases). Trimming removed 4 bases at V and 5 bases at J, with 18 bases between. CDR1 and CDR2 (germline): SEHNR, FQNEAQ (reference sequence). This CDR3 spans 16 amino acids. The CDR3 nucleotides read TGTGCCAGCAGCTGGGCCGGACAGAGACGCCACAATGAGCAGTTCTTC. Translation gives CASSWAGQRRHNEQFF.

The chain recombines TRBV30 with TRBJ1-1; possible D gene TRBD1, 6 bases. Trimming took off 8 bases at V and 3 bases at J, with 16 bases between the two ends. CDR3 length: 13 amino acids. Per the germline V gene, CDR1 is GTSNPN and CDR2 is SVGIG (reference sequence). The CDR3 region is CATSRGRDTEAFF. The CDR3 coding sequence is TGTGCCACAAGTAGGGGGAGGGACACTGAAGCTTTCTTT. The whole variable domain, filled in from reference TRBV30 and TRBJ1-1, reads SQTIHQWPATLVQPVGSPLSLECTVEGTSNPNLYWYRQAAGRGLQLLFYSVGIGQISSEVPQNLSASRPQDRQFILSSKKLLLSDSGFYLCATSRGRDTEAFFGQGTRLTVV.

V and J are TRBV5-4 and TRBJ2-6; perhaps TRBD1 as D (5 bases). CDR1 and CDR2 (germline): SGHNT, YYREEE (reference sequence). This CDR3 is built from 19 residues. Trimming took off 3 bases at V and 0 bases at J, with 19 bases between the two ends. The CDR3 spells CASSSLGARSLSGANVLTF. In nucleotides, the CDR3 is TGTGCCAGCAGCTCCCTAGGGGCCAGGTCTCTCTCTGGGGCCAACGTCCTGACTTTC.

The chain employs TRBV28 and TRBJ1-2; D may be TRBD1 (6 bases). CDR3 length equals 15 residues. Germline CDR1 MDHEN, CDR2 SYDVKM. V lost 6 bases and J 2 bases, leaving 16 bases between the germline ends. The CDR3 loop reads CASSQTSTGNYGYTF. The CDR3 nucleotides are TGTGCCAGCAGCCAAACGTCGACAGGAAACTATGGCTACACCTTC.

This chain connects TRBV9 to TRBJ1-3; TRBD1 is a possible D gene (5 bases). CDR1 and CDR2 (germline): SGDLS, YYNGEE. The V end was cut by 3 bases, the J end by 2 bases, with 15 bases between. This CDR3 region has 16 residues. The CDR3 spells CASSAQVETAGNTIYF. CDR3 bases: TGTGCCAGCAGCGCCCAGGTTGAGACAGCTGGAAACACCATATATTTT.